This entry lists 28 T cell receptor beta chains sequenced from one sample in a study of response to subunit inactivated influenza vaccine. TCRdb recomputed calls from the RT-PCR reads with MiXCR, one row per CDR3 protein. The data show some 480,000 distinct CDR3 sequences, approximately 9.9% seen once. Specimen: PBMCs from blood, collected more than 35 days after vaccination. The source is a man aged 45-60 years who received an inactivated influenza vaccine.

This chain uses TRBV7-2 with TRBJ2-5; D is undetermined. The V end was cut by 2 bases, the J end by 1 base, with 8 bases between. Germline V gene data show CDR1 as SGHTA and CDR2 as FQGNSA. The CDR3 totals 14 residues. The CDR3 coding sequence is TGTGCCAGCAGCTTATCTCACAGCCAAGAGACCCAGTACTTC. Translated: CASSLSHSQETQYF.

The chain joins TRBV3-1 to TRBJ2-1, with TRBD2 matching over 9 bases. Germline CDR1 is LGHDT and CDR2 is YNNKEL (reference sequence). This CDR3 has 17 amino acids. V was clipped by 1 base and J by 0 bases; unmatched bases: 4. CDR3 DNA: TGTGCCAGCAGCCAAGGACTAGCGGCTAGCTCCTACAATGAGCAGTTCTTC. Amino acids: CASSQGLAASSYNEQFF.

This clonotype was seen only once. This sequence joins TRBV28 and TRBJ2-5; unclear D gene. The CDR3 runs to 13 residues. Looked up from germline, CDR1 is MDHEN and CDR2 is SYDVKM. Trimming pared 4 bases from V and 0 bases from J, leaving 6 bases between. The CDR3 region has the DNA TGTGCCAGCAGTTCCCAACACCAAGAGACCCAGTACTTC. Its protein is CASSSQHQETQYF.

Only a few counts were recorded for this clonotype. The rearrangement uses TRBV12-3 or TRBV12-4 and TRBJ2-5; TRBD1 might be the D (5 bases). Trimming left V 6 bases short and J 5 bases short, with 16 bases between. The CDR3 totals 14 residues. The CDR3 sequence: CASSLLAGLETQYF. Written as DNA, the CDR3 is TGTGCCAGCAGCCTCTTGGCAGGGCTGGAGACCCAGTACTTC.

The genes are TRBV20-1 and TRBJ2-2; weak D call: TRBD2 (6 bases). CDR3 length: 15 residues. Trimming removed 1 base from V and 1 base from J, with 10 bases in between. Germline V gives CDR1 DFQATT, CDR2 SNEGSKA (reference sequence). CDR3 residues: CSARVAGRNTGELFF. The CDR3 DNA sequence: TGCAGTGCTAGAGTTGCGGGAAGGAACACCGGGGAGCTGTTTTTT.

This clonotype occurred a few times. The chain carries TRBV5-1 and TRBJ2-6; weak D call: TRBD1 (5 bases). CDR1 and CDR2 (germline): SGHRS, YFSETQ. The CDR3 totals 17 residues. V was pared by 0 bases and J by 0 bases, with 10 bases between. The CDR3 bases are TGCGCCAGCAGCTTGGAGCCAGGGAACTCTGGGGCCAACGTCCTGACTTTC. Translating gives CASSLEPGNSGANVLTF.

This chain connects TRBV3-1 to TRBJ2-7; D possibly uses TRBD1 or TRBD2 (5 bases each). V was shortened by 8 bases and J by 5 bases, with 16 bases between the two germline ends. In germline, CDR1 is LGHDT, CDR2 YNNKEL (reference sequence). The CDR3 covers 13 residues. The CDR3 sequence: CASSTIMGDEQYF. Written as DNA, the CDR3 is TGTGCCAGCTCAACCATTATGGGGGACGAGCAGTACTTC.

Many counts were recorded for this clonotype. DNA of the CDR3: TGCAGTGCTTGGCTCTTTGCCCTAGCGGGAGATGAGCAGTTCTTC. Translating it yields CSAWLFALAGDEQFF. The chain combines TRBV20-1 with TRBJ2-1; 10 nucleotides align to TRBD2. The CDR3 is 15 amino acids. The V gene end was trimmed by 5 bases and the J gene end by 8 bases; junction bases not matched to a gene: 12. Germline-derived CDR1 and CDR2 are DFQATT and SNEGSKA (reference sequence).

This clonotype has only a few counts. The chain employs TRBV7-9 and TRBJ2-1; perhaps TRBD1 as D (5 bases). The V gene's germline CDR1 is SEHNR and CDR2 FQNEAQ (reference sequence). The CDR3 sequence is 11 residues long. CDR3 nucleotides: TGTGCGTTGGGGCAGAGTTGGGAGCAGTTCTTC. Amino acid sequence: CALGQSWEQFF.

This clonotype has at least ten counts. Here the CDR3 reads CASSLDPRKPLHF. In nucleotides, the CDR3 is TGTGCCAGCAGCTTAGACCCCCGGAAACCCCTCCACTTT. J is TRBJ1-6 and V is TRBV7-9; unclear D gene. Germline values: CDR1 SEHNR, CDR2 FQNEAQ (reference sequence). The CDR3 is 13 amino acids. V dropped 1 base and J dropped 12 bases, with 10 bases sitting between them.

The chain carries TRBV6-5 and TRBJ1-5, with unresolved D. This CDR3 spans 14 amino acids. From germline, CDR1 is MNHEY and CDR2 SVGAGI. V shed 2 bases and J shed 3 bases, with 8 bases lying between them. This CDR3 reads CASSYVASNQPQHF. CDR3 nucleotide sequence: TGTGCCAGCAGTTACGTGGCTTCCAATCAGCCCCAGCATTTT.

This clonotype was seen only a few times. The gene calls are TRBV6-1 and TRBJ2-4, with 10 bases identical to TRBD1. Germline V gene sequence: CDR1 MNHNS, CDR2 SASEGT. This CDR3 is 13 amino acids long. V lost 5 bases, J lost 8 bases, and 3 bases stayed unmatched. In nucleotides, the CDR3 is TGTGCCAGCAGTCAGGACAGGGGGTACATTCAGTACTTC. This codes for CASSQDRGYIQYF.

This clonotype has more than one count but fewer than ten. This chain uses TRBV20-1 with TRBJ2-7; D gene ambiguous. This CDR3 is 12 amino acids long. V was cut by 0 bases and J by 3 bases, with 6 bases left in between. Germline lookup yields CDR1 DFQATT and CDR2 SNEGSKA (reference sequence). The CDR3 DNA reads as TGCAGTGCTAGAGAGGGCGGCTACGAGCAGTACTTC. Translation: CSAREGGYEQYF.

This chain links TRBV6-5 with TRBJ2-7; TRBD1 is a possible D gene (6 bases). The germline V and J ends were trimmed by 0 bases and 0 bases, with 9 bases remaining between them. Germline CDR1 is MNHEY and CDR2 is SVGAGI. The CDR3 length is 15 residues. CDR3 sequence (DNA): TGTGCCAGCAGTTACTCTCAGGGGATCTCCTACGAGCAGTACTTC. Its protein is CASSYSQGISYEQYF.

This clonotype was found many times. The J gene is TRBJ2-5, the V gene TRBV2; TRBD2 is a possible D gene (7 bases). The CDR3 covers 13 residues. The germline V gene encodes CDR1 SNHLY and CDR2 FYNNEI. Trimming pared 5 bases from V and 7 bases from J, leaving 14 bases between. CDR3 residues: CASSLNREGTQYF. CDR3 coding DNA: TGTGCCAGCAGTCTTAACAGGGAGGGGACCCAGTACTTC.

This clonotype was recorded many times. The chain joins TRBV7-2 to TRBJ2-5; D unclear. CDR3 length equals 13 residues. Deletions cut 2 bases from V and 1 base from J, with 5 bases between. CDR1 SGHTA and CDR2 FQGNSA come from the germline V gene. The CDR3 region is CASSLQVQETQYF. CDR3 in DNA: TGTGCCAGCAGCTTACAGGTCCAAGAGACCCAGTACTTC.

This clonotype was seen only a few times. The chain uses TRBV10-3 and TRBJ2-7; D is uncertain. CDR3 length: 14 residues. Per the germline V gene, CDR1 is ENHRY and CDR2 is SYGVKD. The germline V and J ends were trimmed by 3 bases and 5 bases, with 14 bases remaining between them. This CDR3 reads CAISELKTNHEQYF. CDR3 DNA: TGTGCCATCAGTGAATTGAAGACGAACCACGAGCAGTACTTC.

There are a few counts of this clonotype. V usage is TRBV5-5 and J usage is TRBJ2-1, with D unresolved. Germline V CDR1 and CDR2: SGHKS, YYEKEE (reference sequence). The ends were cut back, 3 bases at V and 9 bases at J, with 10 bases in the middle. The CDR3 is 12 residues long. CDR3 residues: CASSSISFEQFF. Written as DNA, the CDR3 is TGTGCCAGCAGCTCCATATCTTTTGAGCAGTTCTTC. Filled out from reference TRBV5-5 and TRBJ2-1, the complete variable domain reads DAGVTQSPTHLIKTRGQQVTLRCSPISGHKSVSWYQQVLGQGPQFIFQYYEKEERGRGNFPDRFSARQFPNYSSELNVNALLLGDSALYLCASSSISFEQFFGPGTRLTVL.

The CDR3 nucleotides are TGTGCCAGCCTGGAGACACCAAGCTCTGGGGCCAACGTCCTGACTTTC. Translating it yields CASLETPSSGANVLTF. V and J are TRBV6-1 and TRBJ2-6; D gene uncertain. Per germline, CDR1 MNHNS and CDR2 SASEGT. The CDR3 runs 16 residues. Trimming left V 8 bases short and J 0 bases short, with 14 bases between.

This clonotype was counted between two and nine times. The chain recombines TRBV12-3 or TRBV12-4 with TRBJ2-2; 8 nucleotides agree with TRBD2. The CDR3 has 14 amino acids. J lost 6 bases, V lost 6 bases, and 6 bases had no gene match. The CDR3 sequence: CASSLSGVSGELFF. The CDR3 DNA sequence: TGTGCCAGCAGCCTTAGCGGGGTGTCCGGGGAGCTGTTTTTT.

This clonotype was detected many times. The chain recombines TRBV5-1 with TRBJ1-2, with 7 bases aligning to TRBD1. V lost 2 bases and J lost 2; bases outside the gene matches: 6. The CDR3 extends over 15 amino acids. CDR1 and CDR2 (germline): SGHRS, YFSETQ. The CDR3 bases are TGCGCCAGCAGCTTCAACCCGGGACAGAACTATGGCTACACCTTC. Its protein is CASSFNPGQNYGYTF.

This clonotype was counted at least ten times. The CDR3 bases are TGTGCCACCAGTGAACGGGGGGGGACAGATACGCAGTATTTT. Encoded protein: CATSERGGTDTQYF. The chain has TRBV24-1 and TRBJ2-3; 8 positions match TRBD2. The CDR3 loop spans 14 amino acids. V lost 4 bases to trimming and J lost 3 bases; unmatched junction nucleotides: 2. CDR1 is KGHDR, CDR2 SFDVKD, per germline.

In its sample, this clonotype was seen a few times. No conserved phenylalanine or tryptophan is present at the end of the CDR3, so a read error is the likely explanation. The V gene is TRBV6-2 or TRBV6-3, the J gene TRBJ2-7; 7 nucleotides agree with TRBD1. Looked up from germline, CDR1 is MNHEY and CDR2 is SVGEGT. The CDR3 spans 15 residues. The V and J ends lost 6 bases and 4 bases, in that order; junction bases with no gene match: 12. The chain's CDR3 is CASRDRTGGKYEQYS. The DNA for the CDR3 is TGTGCCAGCAGGGACCGGACAGGCGGCAAATACGAGCAGTACTCC.

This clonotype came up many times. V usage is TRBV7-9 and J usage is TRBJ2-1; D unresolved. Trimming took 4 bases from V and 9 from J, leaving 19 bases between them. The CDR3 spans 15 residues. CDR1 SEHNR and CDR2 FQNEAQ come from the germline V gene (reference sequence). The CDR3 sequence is CASSSQTAVDGEQFF. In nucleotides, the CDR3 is TGTGCCAGCAGCTCCCAGACGGCCGTGGACGGTGAGCAGTTCTTC.

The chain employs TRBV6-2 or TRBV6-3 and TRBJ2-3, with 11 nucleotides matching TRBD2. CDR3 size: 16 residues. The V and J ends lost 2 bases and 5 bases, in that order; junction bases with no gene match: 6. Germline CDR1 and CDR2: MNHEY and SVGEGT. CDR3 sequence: CASSYPLAGGQDTQYF. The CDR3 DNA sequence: TGTGCCAGCAGTTACCCGCTAGCGGGAGGTCAAGATACGCAGTATTTT.

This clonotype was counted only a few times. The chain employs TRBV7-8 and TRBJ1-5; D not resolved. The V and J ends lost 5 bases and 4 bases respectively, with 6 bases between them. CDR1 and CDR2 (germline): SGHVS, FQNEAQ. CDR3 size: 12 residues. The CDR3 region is CASSPDNQPQHF. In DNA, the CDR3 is TGTGCCAGCAGCCCTGATAATCAGCCCCAGCATTTT. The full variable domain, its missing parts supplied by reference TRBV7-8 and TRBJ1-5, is GAGVSQSPRYKVAKRGQDVALRCDPISGHVSLFWYQQALGQGPEFLTYFQNEAQLDKSGLPSDRFFAERPEGSVSTLKIQRTQQEDSAVYLCASSPDNQPQHFGDGTRLSIL.

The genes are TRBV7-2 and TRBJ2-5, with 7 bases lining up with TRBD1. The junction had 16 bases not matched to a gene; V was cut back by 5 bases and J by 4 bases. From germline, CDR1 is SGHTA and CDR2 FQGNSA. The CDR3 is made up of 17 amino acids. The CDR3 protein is CASSPGTVTGRVETQYF. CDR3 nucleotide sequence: TGTGCCAGCAGCCCCGGGACAGTCACCGGACGGGTAGAGACCCAGTACTTC.

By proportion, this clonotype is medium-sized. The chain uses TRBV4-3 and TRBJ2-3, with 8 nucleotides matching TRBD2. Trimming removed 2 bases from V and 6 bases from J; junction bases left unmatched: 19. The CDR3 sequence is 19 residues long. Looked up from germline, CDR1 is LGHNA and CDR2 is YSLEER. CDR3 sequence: CASSQPNAHERGPGDTQYF. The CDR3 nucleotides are TGCGCCAGCAGCCAACCGAATGCCCACGAGCGGGGGCCTGGGGATACGCAGTATTTT.